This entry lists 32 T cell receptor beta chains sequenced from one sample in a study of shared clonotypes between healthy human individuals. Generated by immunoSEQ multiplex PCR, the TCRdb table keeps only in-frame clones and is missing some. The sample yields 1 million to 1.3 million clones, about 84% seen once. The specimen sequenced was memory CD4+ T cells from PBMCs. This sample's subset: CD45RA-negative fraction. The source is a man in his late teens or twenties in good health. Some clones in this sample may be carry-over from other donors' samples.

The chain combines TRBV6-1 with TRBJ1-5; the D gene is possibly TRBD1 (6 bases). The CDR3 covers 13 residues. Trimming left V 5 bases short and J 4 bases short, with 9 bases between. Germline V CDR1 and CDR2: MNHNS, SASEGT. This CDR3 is CASSWTENQPQHF. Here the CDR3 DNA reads TGTGCCAGCAGTTGGACAGAGAATCAGCCCCAGCATTTT.

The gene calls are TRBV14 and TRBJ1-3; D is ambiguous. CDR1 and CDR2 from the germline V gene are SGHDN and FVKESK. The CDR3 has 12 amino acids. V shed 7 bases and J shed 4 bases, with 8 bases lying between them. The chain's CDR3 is CASTPSGNTIYF. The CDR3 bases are TGTGCCAGCACCCCATCCGGAAACACCATATATTTT.

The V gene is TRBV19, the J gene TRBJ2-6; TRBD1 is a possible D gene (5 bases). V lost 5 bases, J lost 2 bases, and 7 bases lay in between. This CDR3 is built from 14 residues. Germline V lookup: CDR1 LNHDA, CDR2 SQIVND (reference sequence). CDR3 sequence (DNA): TGTGCCAGTAGTTTCAGGGCTGGGGCCAACGTCCTGACTTTC. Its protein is CASSFRAGANVLTF. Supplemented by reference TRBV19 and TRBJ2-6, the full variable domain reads DGGITQSPKYLFRKEGQNVTLSCEQNLNHDAMYWYRQDPGQGLRLIYYSQIVNDFQKGDIAEGYSVSREKKESFPLTVTSAQKNPTAFYLCASSFRAGANVLTFGAGSRLTVL.

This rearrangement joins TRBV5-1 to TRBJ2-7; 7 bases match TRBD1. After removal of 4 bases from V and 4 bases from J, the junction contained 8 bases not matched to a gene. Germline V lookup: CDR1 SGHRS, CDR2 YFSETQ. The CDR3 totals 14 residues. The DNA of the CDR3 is TGCGCCAGCAGCCGAGACAGGGCAGTATACGAGCAGTACTTC. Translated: CASSRDRAVYEQYF.

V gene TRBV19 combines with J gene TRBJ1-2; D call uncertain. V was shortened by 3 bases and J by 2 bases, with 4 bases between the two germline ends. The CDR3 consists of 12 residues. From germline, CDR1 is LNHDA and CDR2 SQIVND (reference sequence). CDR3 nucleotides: TGTGCCAGTAGTATCCCCAACTATGGCTACACCTTC. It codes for CASSIPNYGYTF.

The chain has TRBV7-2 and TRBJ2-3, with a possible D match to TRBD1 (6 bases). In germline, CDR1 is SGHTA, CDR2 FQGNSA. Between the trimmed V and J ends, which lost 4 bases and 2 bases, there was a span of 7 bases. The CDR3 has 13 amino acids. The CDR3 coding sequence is TGTGCCAGCAGCTGGGACAACACAGATACGCAGTATTTT. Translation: CASSWDNTDTQYF.

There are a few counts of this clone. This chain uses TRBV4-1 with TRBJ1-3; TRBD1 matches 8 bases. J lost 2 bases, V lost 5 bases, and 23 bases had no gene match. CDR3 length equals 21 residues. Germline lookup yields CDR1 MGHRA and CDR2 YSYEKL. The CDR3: CASSSGIMGTGRRGPGNTIYF. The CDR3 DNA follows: TGCGCCAGCAGCTCCGGCATAATGGGGACAGGCCGACGGGGCCCTGGAAACACCATATATTTT.

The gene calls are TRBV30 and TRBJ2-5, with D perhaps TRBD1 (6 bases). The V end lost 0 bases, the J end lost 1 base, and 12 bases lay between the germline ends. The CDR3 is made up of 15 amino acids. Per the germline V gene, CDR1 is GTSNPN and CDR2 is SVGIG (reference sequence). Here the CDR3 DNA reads TGTGCCTGGAGTGTACCCAGGGGCCTCCAAGAGACCCAGTACTTC. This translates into CAWSVPRGLQETQYF.

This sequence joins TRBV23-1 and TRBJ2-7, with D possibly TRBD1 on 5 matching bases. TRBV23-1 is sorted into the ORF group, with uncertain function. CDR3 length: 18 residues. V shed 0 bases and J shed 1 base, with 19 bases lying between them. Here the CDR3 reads CASSQSRQGIDRSYEQYF. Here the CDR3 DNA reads TGCGCCAGCAGTCAATCGAGGCAGGGAATCGACCGTTCCTACGAGCAGTACTTC.

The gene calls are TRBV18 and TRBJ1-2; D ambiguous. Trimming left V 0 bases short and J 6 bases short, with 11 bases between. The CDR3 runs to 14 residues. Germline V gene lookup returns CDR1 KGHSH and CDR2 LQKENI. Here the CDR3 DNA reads TGTGCCAGCTCACCACCAAACACCGAACATGGCTACACCTTC. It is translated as CASSPPNTEHGYTF.

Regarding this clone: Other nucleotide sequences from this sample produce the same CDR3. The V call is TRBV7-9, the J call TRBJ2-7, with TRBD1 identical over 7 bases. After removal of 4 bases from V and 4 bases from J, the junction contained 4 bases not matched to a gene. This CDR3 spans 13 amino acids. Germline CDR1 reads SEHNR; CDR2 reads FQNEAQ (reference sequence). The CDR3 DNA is TGTGCCAGCAGCTCCTCAGGGGGTTACGAGCAGTACTTC. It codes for CASSSSGGYEQYF.

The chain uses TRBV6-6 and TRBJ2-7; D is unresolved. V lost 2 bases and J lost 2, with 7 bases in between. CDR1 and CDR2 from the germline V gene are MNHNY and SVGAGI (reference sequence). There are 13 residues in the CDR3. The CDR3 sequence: CASSYERTYEQYF. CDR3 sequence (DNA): TGTGCCAGCAGTTACGAGCGCACCTACGAGCAGTACTTC.

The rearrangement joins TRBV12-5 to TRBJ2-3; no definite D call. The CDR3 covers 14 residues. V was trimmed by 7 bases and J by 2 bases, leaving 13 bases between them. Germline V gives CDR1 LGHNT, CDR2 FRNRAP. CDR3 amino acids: CASAPRVPTDTQYF. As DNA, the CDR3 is TGTGCTAGTGCCCCCCGGGTACCCACAGATACGCAGTATTTT.

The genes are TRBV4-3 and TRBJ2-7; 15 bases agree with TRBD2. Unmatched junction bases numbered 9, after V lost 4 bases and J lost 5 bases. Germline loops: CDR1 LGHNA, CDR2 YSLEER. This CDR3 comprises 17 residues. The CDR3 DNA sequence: TGCGCCAGCAGCCTTGGACTAGCGGGAGGGTCGAGCGACGAGCAGTACTTC. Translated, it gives CASSLGLAGGSSDEQYF.

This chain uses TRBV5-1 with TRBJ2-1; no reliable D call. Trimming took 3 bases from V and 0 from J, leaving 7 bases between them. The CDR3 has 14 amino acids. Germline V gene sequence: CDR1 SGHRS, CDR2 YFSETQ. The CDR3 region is CASSSFSSYNEQFF. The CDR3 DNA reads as TGCGCCAGCAGCTCCTTTAGCTCCTACAATGAGCAGTTCTTC.

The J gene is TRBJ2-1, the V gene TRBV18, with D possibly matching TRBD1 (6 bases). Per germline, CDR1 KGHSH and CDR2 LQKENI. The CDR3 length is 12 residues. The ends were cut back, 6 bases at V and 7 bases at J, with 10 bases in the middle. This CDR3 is CASSNRENEQFF. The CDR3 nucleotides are TGTGCCAGCTCGAACAGGGAGAATGAGCAGTTCTTC.

The CDR3 bases are TGTGCCAGCAGTTTTTCTGAAAAACTGTTTTTT. Protein: CASSFSEKLFF. The chain uses TRBV28 and TRBJ1-4; D is unclear. The CDR3 consists of 11 residues. The V end lost 3 bases, the J end lost 7 bases, and 3 bases lay between the germline ends. The germline CDR1 and CDR2 sequences are MDHEN and SYDVKM.

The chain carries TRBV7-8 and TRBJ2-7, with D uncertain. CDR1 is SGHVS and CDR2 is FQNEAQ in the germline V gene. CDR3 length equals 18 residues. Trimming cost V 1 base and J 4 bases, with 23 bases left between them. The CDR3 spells CASSLVPARTGMAYEQYF. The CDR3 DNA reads TGTGCCAGCAGCTTAGTTCCGGCTAGAACTGGGATGGCGTACGAGCAGTACTTC.

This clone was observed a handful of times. The CDR3 is CASRDPGAGVGEQFF. The CDR3 DNA sequence: TGTGCCAGCAGAGACCCTGGGGCGGGAGTGGGTGAGCAGTTCTTC. This chain links TRBV28 with TRBJ2-1, with 7 bases aligning to TRBD2. CDR1 and CDR2 (germline): MDHEN, SYDVKM. J was trimmed by 9 bases and V by 6 bases; bases with no gene match: 14. The CDR3 has 15 amino acids.

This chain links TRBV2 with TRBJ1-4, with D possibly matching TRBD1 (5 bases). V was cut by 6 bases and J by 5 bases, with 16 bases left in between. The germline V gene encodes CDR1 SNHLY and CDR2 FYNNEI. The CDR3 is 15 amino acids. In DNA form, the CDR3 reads TGTGCCAGCAGCCGCCCGGGACCGACGAATGAAAAACTGTTTTTT. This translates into CASSRPGPTNEKLFF.

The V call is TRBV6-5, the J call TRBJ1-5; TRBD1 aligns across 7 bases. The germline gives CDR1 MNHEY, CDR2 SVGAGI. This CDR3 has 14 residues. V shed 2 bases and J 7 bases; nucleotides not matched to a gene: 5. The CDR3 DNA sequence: TGTGCCAGCAGTTACGGACAGGCGGCACAGCCCCAGCATTTT. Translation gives CASSYGQAAQPQHF.

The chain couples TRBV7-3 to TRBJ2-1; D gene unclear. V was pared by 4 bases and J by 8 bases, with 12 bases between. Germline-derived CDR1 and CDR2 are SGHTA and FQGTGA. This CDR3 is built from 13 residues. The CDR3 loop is CASSSPNSHEQFF. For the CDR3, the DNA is TGTGCCAGCAGCTCACCAAACAGTCATGAGCAGTTCTTC.

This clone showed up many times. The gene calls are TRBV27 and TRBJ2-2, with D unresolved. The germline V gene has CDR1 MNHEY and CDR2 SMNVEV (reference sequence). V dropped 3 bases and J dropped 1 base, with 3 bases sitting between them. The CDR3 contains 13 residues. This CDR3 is CASSLVNTGELFF. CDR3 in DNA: TGTGCCAGCAGTTTGGTGAACACCGGGGAGCTGTTTTTT.

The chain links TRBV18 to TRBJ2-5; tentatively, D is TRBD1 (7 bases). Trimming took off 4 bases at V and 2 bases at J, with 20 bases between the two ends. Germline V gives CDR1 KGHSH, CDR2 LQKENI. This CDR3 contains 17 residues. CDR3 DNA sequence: TGTGCCAGCTCACGTAGGGAGGCAGGACAGGAACAAGAGACCCAGTACTTC. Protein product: CASSRREAGQEQETQYF.

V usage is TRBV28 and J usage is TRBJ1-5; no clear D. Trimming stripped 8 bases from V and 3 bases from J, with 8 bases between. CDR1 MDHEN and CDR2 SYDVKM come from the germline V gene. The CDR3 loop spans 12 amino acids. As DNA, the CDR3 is TGTGCCAGCGGAAGGCCCAATCAGCCCCAGCATTTT. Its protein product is CASGRPNQPQHF.

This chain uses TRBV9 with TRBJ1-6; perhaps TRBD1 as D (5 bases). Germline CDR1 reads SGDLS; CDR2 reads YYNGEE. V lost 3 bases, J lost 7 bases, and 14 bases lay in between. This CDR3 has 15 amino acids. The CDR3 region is CASSATGRENSPLHF. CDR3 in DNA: TGTGCCAGCAGCGCCACGGGACGGGAGAATTCACCCCTCCACTTT.

The CDR3 DNA sequence: TGTGCCAGCAGTTTTTGGGGAACTAGCGGGATGGAGACCCAGTACTTC. Translating gives CASSFWGTSGMETQYF. The chain carries TRBV28 and TRBJ2-5, with 10 bases lining up with TRBD2. This CDR3 has 16 residues. Germline CDR1 reads MDHEN; CDR2 reads SYDVKM. V gave up 3 bases and J gave up 5 bases; unmatched junction bases: 9.

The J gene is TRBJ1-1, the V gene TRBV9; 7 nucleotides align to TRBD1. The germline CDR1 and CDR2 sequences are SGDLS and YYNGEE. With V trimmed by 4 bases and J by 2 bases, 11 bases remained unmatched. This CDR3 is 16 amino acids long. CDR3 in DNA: TGTGCCAGCAGCCCCCGGGACAGAGCAACAAACACTGAAGCTTTCTTT. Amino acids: CASSPRDRATNTEAFF.

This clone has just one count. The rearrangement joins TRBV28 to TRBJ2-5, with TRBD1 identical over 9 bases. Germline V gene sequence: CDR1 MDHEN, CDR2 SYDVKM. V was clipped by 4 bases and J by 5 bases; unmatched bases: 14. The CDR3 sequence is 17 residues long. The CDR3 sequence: CASSSTLQGAHRETQYF. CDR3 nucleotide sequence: TGTGCCAGCAGTTCCACCCTACAGGGGGCTCATAGGGAGACCCAGTACTTC.

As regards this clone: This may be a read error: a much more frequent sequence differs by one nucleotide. CDR3 DNA: TGTGCCAGCAGTTTACTGAACACCGGGGAGCTGTTTTTT. This translates into CASSLLNTGELFF. V is TRBV27 and J is TRBJ2-2; D call uncertain. V lost 2 bases and J lost 1, with 2 bases in between. The CDR3 spans 13 residues. Germline V gene data show CDR1 as MNHEY and CDR2 as SMNVEV (reference sequence).

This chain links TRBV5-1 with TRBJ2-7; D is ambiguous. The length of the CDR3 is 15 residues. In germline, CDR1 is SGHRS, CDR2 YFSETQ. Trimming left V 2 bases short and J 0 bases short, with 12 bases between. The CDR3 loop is CASSFSTTTSYEQYF. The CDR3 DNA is TGCGCCAGCAGCTTTAGCACTACCACCTCCTACGAGCAGTACTTC.

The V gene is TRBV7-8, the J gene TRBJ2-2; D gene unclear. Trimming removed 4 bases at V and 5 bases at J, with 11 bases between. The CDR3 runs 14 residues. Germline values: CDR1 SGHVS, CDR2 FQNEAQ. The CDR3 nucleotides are TGTGCCAGCAGCTCTCAGGACGGTACCGGGGAGCTGTTTTTT. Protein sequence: CASSSQDGTGELFF.